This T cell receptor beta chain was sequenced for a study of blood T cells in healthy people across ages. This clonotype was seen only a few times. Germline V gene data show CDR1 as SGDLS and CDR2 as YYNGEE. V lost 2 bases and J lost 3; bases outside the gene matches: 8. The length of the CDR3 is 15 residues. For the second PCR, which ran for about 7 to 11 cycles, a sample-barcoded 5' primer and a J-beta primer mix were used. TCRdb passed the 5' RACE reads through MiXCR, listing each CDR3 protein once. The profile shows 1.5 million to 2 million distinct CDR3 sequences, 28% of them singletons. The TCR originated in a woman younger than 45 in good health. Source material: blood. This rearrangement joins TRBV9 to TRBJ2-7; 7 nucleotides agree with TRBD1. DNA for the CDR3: TGTGCCAGCAGCGTTACCGGGACAGAGGGCTACGAGCAGTACTTC. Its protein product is CASSVTGTEGYEQYF.